One sample yielded the 11 T cell receptor beta chains listed below, sequenced in a study of CD8+ T cells in alopecia areata. RNA extraction was followed by reverse transcription into cDNA, which acted as the sequencing template. Repertoires were generated with immunoSEQ multiplex PCR, while TCRdb's copy carries only in-frame clones and drops some. The sample holds roughly 60,000 clones; around 47% are singletons and the top ten take around 54%. Sequenced sample: NKG2D-low CD8+ T cells sorted from blood. These receptors were obtained from a human donor with alopecia areata.

J is TRBJ1-2 and V is TRBV25-1; the D gene is possibly TRBD1 (5 bases). The CDR3 runs 14 residues. CDR1 is MGHDK, CDR2 SYGVNS, per germline. V was cut by 3 bases and J by 4 bases, with 12 bases left in between. The chain's CDR3 is CASSDQTAAYGYTF. In DNA form, the CDR3 reads TGTGCCAGCAGTGACCAGACAGCAGCCTATGGCTACACCTTC.

The chain has TRBV15 and TRBJ2-4; D unresolved. In germline, CDR1 is LNHNV, CDR2 YYDKDF (reference sequence). Trimming took off 5 bases at V and 11 bases at J, with 16 bases between the two ends. The CDR3 totals 13 residues. The CDR3 DNA reads TGTGCCACCAGCCGCGAATCCTCAACCGTTCAGTACTTC. It codes for CATSRESSTVQYF.

This clone was seen ten or more times. The chain combines TRBV11-3 with TRBJ2-2; D remains ambiguous. The CDR3 consists of 12 residues. Trimming removed 6 bases from V and 6 bases from J, with 8 bases in between. Germline-derived CDR1 and CDR2 are SGHNT and YENEEA. The DNA of the CDR3 is TGTGCCAGCAGTCCCTGGTCCGGGGAGCTGTTTTTT. Translation gives CASSPWSGELFF.

This chain links TRBV29-1 with TRBJ2-7; 7 nucleotides agree with TRBD2. This CDR3 is 14 amino acids long. Germline assignment: CDR1 SQVTM and CDR2 ANQGSEA. The ends lost 6 bases at V and 1 base at J; junction bases unmatched: 9. The CDR3 region has the DNA TGCAGCGTCGGGCGGGGTAGCGGGTCCTACGAGCAGTACTTC. Encoded protein: CSVGRGSGSYEQYF.

This clone was detected a few times. This chain links TRBV7-9 with TRBJ2-1, with TRBD2 identical over 11 bases. The V and J ends lost 5 bases and 14 bases, in that order; junction bases with no gene match: 14. CDR3 size: 15 residues. CDR1 is SEHNR, CDR2 FQNEAQ, per germline (reference sequence). The DNA of the CDR3 is TGTGCCAGCAGCCAACTAGCGGGAGACAAAAAACAAGAGTTCTTC. Residues: CASSQLAGDKKQEFF.

This clone was picked up a small number of times. V usage is TRBV4-1 and J usage is TRBJ2-7; 7 bases map to TRBD1. Germline loops: CDR1 MGHRA, CDR2 YSYEKL. Unmatched junction bases numbered 3, after V lost 4 bases and J lost 6 bases. CDR3 size: 12 residues. The DNA for the CDR3 is TGCGCCAGCAGCCCGGACAGGAGCGAGCAGTACTTC. It encodes CASSPDRSEQYF.

This clone was seen a few times. The CDR3 DNA sequence: TGTGCCAGCATGGAGTTTGAAAAACTGTTTTTT. This codes for CASMEFEKLFF. The gene calls are TRBV7-9 and TRBJ1-4; no reliable D call. CDR1 and CDR2 from the germline V gene are SEHNR and FQNEAQ (reference sequence). V shed 7 bases and J shed 7 bases, with 7 bases lying between them. The CDR3 is 11 residues long.

This clone was seen only once. The chain combines TRBV7-8 with TRBJ2-3, with TRBD2 matching 9 bases. The V and J ends lost 0 bases and 2 bases, in that order; junction bases with no gene match: 3. Germline loops: CDR1 SGHVS, CDR2 FQNEAQ. The CDR3 consists of 16 residues. The CDR3 DNA follows: TGTGCCAGCAGCTTAGCGGCTAGCGGGGACACAGATACGCAGTATTTT. Translating gives CASSLAASGDTDTQYF.

V and J are TRBV11-2 and TRBJ2-7; D is perhaps TRBD1 or TRBD2 (5 bases each). The germline V gene has CDR1 SGHAT and CDR2 FQNNGV. Trimming removed 0 bases from V and 12 bases from J, with 21 bases in between. The CDR3 has 15 residues. The CDR3 reads CASSLDGVTRDGLYF. The CDR3 DNA is TGTGCCAGCAGCTTAGATGGAGTTACTCGGGACGGTCTGTACTTC.

The chain is built from TRBV6-5 and TRBJ2-7; 11 positions agree with TRBD2. Germline V lookup: CDR1 MNHEY, CDR2 SVGAGI. CDR3 length: 15 amino acids. Trimming took 5 bases from V and 3 from J; bases not matched to a gene: 6. As DNA, the CDR3 is TGTGCCAGCAGTCCGGGACTAGCGGTTTTCTACGAGCAGTACTTC. It codes for CASSPGLAVFYEQYF.

Only one count was recorded for this clone. The chain employs TRBV4-3 and TRBJ2-7, with 8 bases identical to TRBD2. The CDR3 consists of 14 residues. The ends lost 1 base at V and 6 bases at J; junction bases unmatched: 5. CDR1 and CDR2 from the germline V gene are LGHNA and YSLEER. The CDR3 spells CASSQGGLVAEQYF. For the CDR3, the DNA is TGCGCCAGCAGCCAAGGGGGACTAGTGGCCGAGCAGTACTTC.